The T cell receptor (beta chain) under discussion was sequenced for a study of regulatory T cells. Patients, 2 to 39 years old, had expanded memory T-cell proportions. Points from the study as a whole: Regulatory T cells showed the strongest V-J pair restriction and V/J gene skewing among patient repertoires. Hydrophobic residues at CDR3 positions 6 and 7 were enriched in conventional CD4+ T cells of CD3G-deficient patients.

The primer mix had 52 TRBV and 13 TRBJ primers. Sequenced by immunoSEQ multiplex PCR; TCRdb stores in-frame clones only, minus some. The sample holds 25,000 or so clones; approximately 90% are singletons and the top ten take 1.3%. Comment on this clone: The antigen is unknown.

CDR3 length equals 15 residues. V gave up 2 bases and J gave up 2 bases, with 13 bases separating them. The germline CDR1 and CDR2 sequences are SGHVS and FQNEAQ. The J gene is TRBJ2-7, the V gene TRBV7-8; the D gene is possibly TRBD1 (5 bases). The TCR was taken from a child aged 5-17 years with CD3G deficiency. Sequencing was performed on conventional CD4+ T cells sorted from blood. CDR3 DNA sequence: TGTGCCAGCAGCTTAAGGGGTAACGGACCCTACGAGCAGTACTTC. This encodes CASSLRGNGPYEQYF.